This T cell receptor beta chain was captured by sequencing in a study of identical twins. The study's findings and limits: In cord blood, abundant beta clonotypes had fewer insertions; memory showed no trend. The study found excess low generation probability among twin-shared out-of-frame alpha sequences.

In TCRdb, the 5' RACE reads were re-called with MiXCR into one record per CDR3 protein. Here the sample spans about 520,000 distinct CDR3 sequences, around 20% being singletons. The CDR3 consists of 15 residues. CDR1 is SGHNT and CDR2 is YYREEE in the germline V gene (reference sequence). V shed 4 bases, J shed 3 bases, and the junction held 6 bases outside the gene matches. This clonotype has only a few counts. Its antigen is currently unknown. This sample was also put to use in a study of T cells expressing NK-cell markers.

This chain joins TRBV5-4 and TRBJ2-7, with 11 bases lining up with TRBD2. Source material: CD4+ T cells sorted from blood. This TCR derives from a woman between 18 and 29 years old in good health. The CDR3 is CASSQTSGSDYEQYF. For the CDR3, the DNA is TGTGCCAGCAGCCAAACTAGCGGGAGTGACTACGAGCAGTACTTC.